This T cell receptor (beta chain) was identified during a study of beta chain features in type 1 diabetes. The CDR3 is 13 amino acids. Germline V lookup: CDR1 SQVTM, CDR2 ANQGSEA. The J segment lost 3 bases and the V segment lost 6 bases, leaving 3 bases of the junction unmatched. Study findings and constraints: Researchers report that Type 1 diabetes patients had moderately but significantly shorter TCRB CDR3s across all four CD4+ subsets. Fewer junction insertions and more nucleotide deletions appeared in type 1 diabetes patients.

Investigators reverse transcribed all isolated RNA, so they sequenced expressed TCRB transcripts. The study sequenced naive, central memory and regulatory T cell samples to an average of about 3.8 million reads. Sequenced by immunoSEQ multiplex PCR; TCRdb stores in-frame clones only, minus some. This sample has around 240,000 clones, with roughly 16% found just once. This clone has more than one count but fewer than ten. The antigen remains unidentified. The chain couples TRBV29-1 to TRBJ1-4, with 8 bases fitting TRBD1. Sequencing was performed on naive CD4+ T cells from blood. The receptor comes from a man under 40 with type 1 diabetes. The CDR3 spells CSVRGLANEKLFF. The CDR3 bases are TGCAGCGTCAGGGGGCTCGCTAATGAAAAACTGTTTTTT.